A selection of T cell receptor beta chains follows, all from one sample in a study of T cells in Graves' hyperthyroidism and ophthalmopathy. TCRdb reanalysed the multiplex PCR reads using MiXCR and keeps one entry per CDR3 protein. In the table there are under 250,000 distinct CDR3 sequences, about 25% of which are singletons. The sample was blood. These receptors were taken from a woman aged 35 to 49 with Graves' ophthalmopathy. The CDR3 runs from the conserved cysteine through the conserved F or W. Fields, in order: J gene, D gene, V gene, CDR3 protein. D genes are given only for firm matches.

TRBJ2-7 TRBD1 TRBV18 CASSPRTGNIYEQYF
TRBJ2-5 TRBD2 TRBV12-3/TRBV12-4 CASRLPTSEETQYF
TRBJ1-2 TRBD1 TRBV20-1 CSARRGQDYGYTF
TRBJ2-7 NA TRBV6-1 CASSESEAVPPYYEQYF
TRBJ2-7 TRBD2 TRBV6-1 CASSRPGLAAYEQYF
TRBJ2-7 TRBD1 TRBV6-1 CATDAQGAIYEQYF
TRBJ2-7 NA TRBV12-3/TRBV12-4 CASSLERMGSPTSEQYF
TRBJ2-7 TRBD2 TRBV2 CASSDTQRLAGGEQYF
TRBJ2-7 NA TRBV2 CASSRPSLLFSYEQYF
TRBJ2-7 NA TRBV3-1 CASSQEIPPYEQYF
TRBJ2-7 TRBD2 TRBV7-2 CASSAGLGLAYEQYF
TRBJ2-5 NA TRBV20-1 CSARGPTGYQETQYF
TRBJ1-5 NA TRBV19 CASSIRQTGNQPQHF
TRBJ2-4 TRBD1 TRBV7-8 CASSLQRTGASKNIQYF
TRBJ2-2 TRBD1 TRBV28 CASKTGVNTGELFF
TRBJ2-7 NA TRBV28 CASRYIGHEQYF
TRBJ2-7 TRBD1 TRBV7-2 CASSPGQVGEQYF
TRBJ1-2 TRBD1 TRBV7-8 CASSVEQGSGYTF
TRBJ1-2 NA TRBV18 CASSPSGTPIYGYTF
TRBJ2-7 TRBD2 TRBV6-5 CASRPGGLIYEQYF
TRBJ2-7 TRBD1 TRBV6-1 CASTRQGFNEQYF
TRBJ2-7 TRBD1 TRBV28 CASSRTGGLYEQYF
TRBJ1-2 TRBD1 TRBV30 CAWRQAGGGYTF
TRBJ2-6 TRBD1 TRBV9 CASSQDRPGANVLTF
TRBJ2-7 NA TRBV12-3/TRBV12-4 CASSPDLYEQYF
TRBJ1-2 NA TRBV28 CASTSQDYGYTF
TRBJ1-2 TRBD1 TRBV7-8 CASSLAGAGGDRYTF
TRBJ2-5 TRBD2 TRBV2 CASIGAAGRETQYF
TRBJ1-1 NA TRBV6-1 CASSEEGGSTEAFF
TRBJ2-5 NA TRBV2 CATREALIGETQYF
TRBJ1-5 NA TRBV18 CASSPPGHTEPQHF
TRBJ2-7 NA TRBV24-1 CATSLAGVNEQYF
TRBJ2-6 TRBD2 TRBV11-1 CASRLAGEDSGANVLTF
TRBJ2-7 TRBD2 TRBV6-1 CASRGGGAYEQYF
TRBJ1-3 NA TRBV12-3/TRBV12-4 CASSLAWTAGNTIYF
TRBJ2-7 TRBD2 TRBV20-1 CSASDLAGVSYYEQYF
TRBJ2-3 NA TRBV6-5 CASSSLTRRLGDTQYF
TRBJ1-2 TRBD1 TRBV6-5 CASSYRGTGGDYGYTF
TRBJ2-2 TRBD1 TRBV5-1 CASRYGQGANTGELFF
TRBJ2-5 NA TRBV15 CATSRVEQLQETQYF
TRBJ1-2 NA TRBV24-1 CATSGFAGYGYTF
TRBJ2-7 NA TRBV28 CASILIWGKQHYEQYF
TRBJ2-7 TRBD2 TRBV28 CASSFSWDYRYAPNEQYF
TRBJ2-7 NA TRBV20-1 CSAKVGGGGWYF
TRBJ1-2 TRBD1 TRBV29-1 CSAPSTGEGGYTF
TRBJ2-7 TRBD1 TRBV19 CASSTSGQAPEQYF
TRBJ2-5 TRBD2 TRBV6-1 CASGEGSDQETQYF
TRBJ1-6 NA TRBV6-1 CASRTEGSSPLHF
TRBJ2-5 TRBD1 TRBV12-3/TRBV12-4 CASSLGDREIVETQYF
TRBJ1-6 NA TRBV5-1 CASSLRQVNSPLHF
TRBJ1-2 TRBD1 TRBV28 CASSSGQGDYGYTF
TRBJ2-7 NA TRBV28 CASSLLGARYEQYF
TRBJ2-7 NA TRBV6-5 CASSYLRYEGGEQYF
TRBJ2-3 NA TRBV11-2 CASSLEVPGSSTDTQYF
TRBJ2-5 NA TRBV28 CATLRILKETQYF
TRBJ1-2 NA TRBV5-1 CASSTIGDASGYNF